A single sample is the source of the 19 T cell receptor beta chains below, sequenced in a study of post-analysis software for immune sequencing data. Study-level points and caveats: Among roughly five TRBV segments more frequent in patients than controls were TRBV5-6, TRBV5-1 and TRBV20-1.

The authors incorporated unique molecular identifiers into the TCR beta cDNA libraries. TCRdb reanalysed the PCR reads using MiXCR and keeps one entry per CDR3 protein. The repertoire has about 430,000 distinct CDR3 sequences, about 40% of them found once; the top ten carry 7.6%. Their target antigens are unknown. Material for sequencing was blood. These receptors all stem from a girl aged 2-10 years with multiple sclerosis.

V gene TRBV4-3 combines with J gene TRBJ2-1, with TRBD2 identical over 12 bases. Trimming removed 1 base from V and 2 bases from J; junction bases left unmatched: 6. CDR3 size: 18 residues. Germline V gene lookup returns CDR1 LGHNA and CDR2 YSLEER. This chain's CDR3 is CASSQALAGGLAYNEQFF. In DNA form, the CDR3 reads TGCGCCAGCAGCCAAGCACTAGCGGGAGGCCTCGCCTACAATGAGCAGTTCTTC.

V gene TRBV2 combines with J gene TRBJ2-7; D call uncertain. TRBJ2-5 matches the DNA end more closely, so the J call is doubtful. This CDR3 comprises 14 residues. From germline, CDR1 is SNHLY and CDR2 FYNNEI. The CDR3 sequence is CASTLDIGWETQYF. Here the CDR3 DNA reads TGTGCCAGCACCCTAGACATAGGCTGGGAGACCCAGTACTTC.

This clonotype showed up just a few times. This chain joins TRBV29-1 and TRBJ2-7; weak D call: TRBD2 (6 bases). Trimming removed 4 bases from V and 0 bases from J, with 16 bases in between. CDR3 length: 15 amino acids. Germline CDR1 and CDR2: SQVTM and ANQGSEA. CDR3: CSVVGQGGYSYEQYF. CDR3 in DNA: TGCAGCGTTGTCGGGCAGGGAGGTTACTCCTACGAGCAGTACTTC.

The chain joins TRBV6-2 or TRBV6-3 to TRBJ1-5; 9 nucleotides agree with TRBD1. V gave up 6 bases and J gave up 6 bases; unmatched junction bases: 9. Germline values: CDR1 MNHEY, CDR2 SVGEGT. The CDR3 is 15 residues long. CDR3 sequence reads: CASRRSGTGFQPQHF. The CDR3 DNA reads TGTGCCAGCAGACGCTCCGGGACAGGGTTTCAGCCCCAGCATTTT.

The chain employs TRBV28 and TRBJ1-6; D is unclear. CDR1 is MDHEN, CDR2 SYDVKM, per germline. The CDR3 has 14 residues. V was pared by 3 bases and J by 10 bases, with 13 bases between. CDR3 bases: TGTGCCAGCAGTTTTCGACTTAAGAGGTCACCCCTCCACTTT. It encodes CASSFRLKRSPLHF.

The rearrangement links TRBV7-9 to TRBJ1-2, with a weak D call TRBD1 (5 bases). This CDR3 has 14 amino acids. Germline V CDR1 and CDR2: SEHNR, FQNEAQ (reference sequence). Trimming removed 1 base at V and 3 bases at J, with 9 bases between. This CDR3 reads CASSLEGADYGYTF. CDR3 nucleotides: TGTGCCAGCAGCTTAGAAGGGGCCGACTATGGCTACACCTTC.

This clonotype was detected only once. V and J are TRBV27 and TRBJ1-6, with 8 bases lining up with TRBD1. The CDR3 has 15 amino acids. Germline V gives CDR1 MNHEY, CDR2 SMNVEV (reference sequence). V shed 4 bases, J shed 9 bases, and the junction held 8 bases outside the gene matches. CDR3 protein: CASSSQGEDGSPLHF. The CDR3 DNA follows: TGTGCCAGCAGTTCACAGGGGGAAGATGGTTCACCCCTCCACTTT.

This clonotype was observed a few times. The chain combines TRBV2 with TRBJ1-2; the match to TRBD1 covers 7 bases. The CDR3 is 15 residues long. Germline trimming cut 4 bases from V and 2 bases from J; bases unmatched to any gene: 7. CDR1 is SNHLY, CDR2 FYNNEI, per germline. The CDR3 loop reads CASSGGPQGNYGYTF. The CDR3 DNA reads TGTGCCAGCAGTGGGGGGCCACAGGGGAACTATGGCTACACCTTC.

This clonotype appeared a few times. This chain joins TRBV7-2 and TRBJ2-1; 9 bases are a match to TRBD2. The germline CDR1 and CDR2 sequences are SGHTA and FQGNSA. The CDR3 totals 17 residues. V shed 6 bases and J 1 base; nucleotides not matched to a gene: 10. DNA for the CDR3: TGTGCCAGCAGTTGGGGTGGCGGGAGGGGGTCCTACAATGAGCAGTTCTTC. Translated, it gives CASSWGGGRGSYNEQFF.

V is TRBV29-1 and J is TRBJ2-5; no definite D call. The ends were cut back, 6 bases at V and 3 bases at J, with 11 bases in the middle. Germline CDR1 is SQVTM and CDR2 is ANQGSEA. The CDR3 extends over 12 amino acids. The CDR3 DNA reads TGCAGCGTGCTAAAAAGGGAAGAGACCCAGTACTTC. Amino acids: CSVLKREETQYF.

This chain joins TRBV3-1 and TRBJ2-7, with TRBD1 identical over 9 bases. V lost 4 bases and J lost 4; bases outside the gene matches: 11. Germline V gives CDR1 LGHDT, CDR2 YNNKEL (reference sequence). The CDR3 has 16 amino acids. For the CDR3, the DNA is TGTGCCAGCAGCCCCCAGTCGGGGACAGGGTGGTACGAGCAGTACTTC. It yields the protein CASSPQSGTGWYEQYF.

V and J are TRBV5-1 and TRBJ1-2; D uncertain. The CDR3 spans 16 residues. The germline gives CDR1 SGHRS, CDR2 YFSETQ. The V and J ends lost 0 bases and 0 bases respectively, with 12 bases between them. The CDR3: CASSLASGEANYGYTF. In nucleotides, the CDR3 is TGCGCCAGCAGCTTGGCGAGTGGGGAAGCTAACTATGGCTACACCTTC. Full variable domain (remainder filled in from reference TRBV5-1 and TRBJ1-2): KAGVTQTPRYLIKTRGQQVTLSCSPISGHRSVSWYQQTPGQGLQFLFEYFSETQRNKGNFPGRFSGRQFSNSRSEMNVSTLELGDSALYLCASSLASGEANYGYTFGSGTRLTVV.

This clonotype was recorded a few times. The chain couples TRBV29-1 to TRBJ2-1; TRBD1 might be the D (5 bases). V dropped 5 bases and J dropped 9 bases, with 17 bases sitting between them. CDR1 and CDR2 from the germline V gene are SQVTM and ANQGSEA. This CDR3 spans 13 amino acids. CDR3 sequence (DNA): TGCAGCGTTAAAGGGGTCGGGTATGGTGAGCAGTTCTTC. Its translation is CSVKGVGYGEQFF.

The rearrangement joins TRBV3-1 to TRBJ1-6, with unresolved D. This CDR3 is 15 amino acids long. Germline V gives CDR1 LGHDT, CDR2 YNNKEL (reference sequence). V shed 4 bases and J shed 8 bases, with 15 bases lying between them. CDR3 sequence: CASSPSAGSDSPLHF. DNA for the CDR3: TGTGCCAGCAGCCCGTCGGCTGGGTCCGATTCACCCCTCCACTTT.

J is TRBJ2-3 and V is TRBV9, with 13 bases that match TRBD2. This CDR3 has 18 amino acids. The germline V gene has CDR1 SGDLS and CDR2 YYNGEE. Trimming at V came to 0 bases and at J to 0 bases, leaving 4 bases not matched to a gene. The CDR3: CASSVGLAGGPSTDTQYF. CDR3 nucleotide sequence: TGTGCCAGCAGCGTAGGACTAGCGGGGGGACCTAGCACAGATACGCAGTATTTT.

In this sample, this clonotype turned up a few times. The CDR3 region is CASSQDRTSGDLQETQYF. CDR3 coding DNA: TGCGCCAGCAGCCAAGACCGAACTAGCGGGGATCTCCAAGAGACCCAGTACTTC. This rearrangement joins TRBV4-1 to TRBJ2-5; TRBD2 matches 10 bases. V gave up 0 bases and J gave up 1 base; unmatched junction bases: 8. This CDR3 is 18 amino acids long. Germline assignment: CDR1 MGHRA and CDR2 YSYEKL.

The chain combines TRBV6-1 with TRBJ1-2, with D hard to call. The CDR3 runs 12 residues. Trimming pared 3 bases from V and 4 bases from J, leaving 6 bases between. The germline CDR1 and CDR2 sequences are MNHNS and SASEGT. For the CDR3, the DNA is TGTGCCAGCAGTGACAACAGCTATGGCTACACCTTC. It codes for CASSDNSYGYTF.

This clonotype occurred a few times. The CDR3 nucleotides are TGTGCCAGCAGCCCCGGGACCGGTAGCGGCTACACCTTC. Translated, it gives CASSPGTGSGYTF. The V call is TRBV12-3 or TRBV12-4, the J call TRBJ1-2; D perhaps matches TRBD1 (5 bases). The germline V and J ends were trimmed by 6 bases and 8 bases, with 16 bases remaining between them. The CDR3 totals 13 residues.

This chain uses TRBV11-2 with TRBJ2-5, with D uncertain. Germline-derived CDR1 and CDR2 are SGHAT and FQNNGV. The CDR3 is 13 amino acids. The V end was cut by 5 bases, the J end by 1 base, with 8 bases between. The CDR3 sequence is CASSTSSQETQYF. The CDR3 DNA reads TGTGCCAGCAGCACGAGCTCCCAAGAGACCCAGTACTTC.